These 13 T cell receptor beta chains were sequenced from one sample in a study of CD8 T cells in Susac syndrome. cDNA came from roughly 0.47 to 1 ug RNA primed by random hexamers. MiXCR, run by TCRdb on the immunoSEQ multiplex PCR reads, gives a single entry per CDR3 protein. The sample has about 140,000 distinct CDR3 sequences, roughly 94% seen once. Sequenced: CD8+ T cells from PBMCs. These receptors all come from a human donor with Susac syndrome.

The V and J genes are TRBV20-1 and TRBJ2-2; D is possibly TRBD2 (6 bases). V was pared by 0 bases and J by 5 bases, with 19 bases between. This CDR3 is built from 17 residues. Germline CDR1 and CDR2: DFQATT and SNEGSKA (reference sequence). CDR3 region: CSAREGRPKVWTGELFF. The CDR3 DNA follows: TGCAGTGCTAGAGAAGGGAGGCCCAAAGTTTGGACCGGGGAGCTGTTTTTT.

The chain carries TRBV27 and TRBJ1-5, with unresolved D. Germline V CDR1 and CDR2: MNHEY, SMNVEV (reference sequence). The CDR3 extends over 15 amino acids. V was trimmed by 8 bases and J by 0 bases, leaving 14 bases between them. This CDR3 reads CASSEFGHSNQPQHF. DNA for the CDR3: TGTGCCAGCTCCGAGTTCGGGCATAGCAATCAGCCCCAGCATTTT.

The V call is TRBV6-6, the J call TRBJ1-5, with D hard to call. From germline, CDR1 is MNHNY and CDR2 SVGAGI (reference sequence). Trimming pared 2 bases from V and 4 bases from J, leaving 9 bases between. The CDR3 totals 14 residues. The CDR3 loop is CASSYLEGNQPQHF. CDR3 DNA: TGTGCCAGCAGTTACCTCGAGGGAAATCAGCCCCAGCATTTT.

V and J are TRBV29-1 and TRBJ2-1, with 9 positions matching TRBD1. The CDR3 covers 13 residues. Germline V gene sequence: CDR1 SQVTM, CDR2 ANQGSEA. J lost 6 bases, V lost 7 bases, and 7 bases had no gene match. The CDR3 region is CSASGQGVNEQFF. CDR3 DNA: TGCAGCGCATCGGGACAGGGAGTCAATGAGCAGTTCTTC.

The rearrangement joins TRBV27 to TRBJ2-2; TRBD1 agrees at 10 bases. Germline V gives CDR1 MNHEY, CDR2 SMNVEV (reference sequence). The trim removed 3 bases at V and 3 bases at J, leaving 1 base unmatched. CDR3 length equals 15 residues. The CDR3 spells CASSLDRGDTGELFF. CDR3 coding DNA: TGTGCCAGCAGTTTGGACAGGGGGGACACCGGGGAGCTGTTTTTT.

V is TRBV20-1 and J is TRBJ2-7, with 7 bases fitting TRBD2. The ends lost 1 base at V and 3 bases at J; junction bases unmatched: 6. The CDR3 is made up of 14 amino acids. Germline V gene data show CDR1 as DFQATT and CDR2 as SNEGSKA (reference sequence). The chain's CDR3 is CSARATGGLYEQYF. The DNA for the CDR3 is TGCAGTGCTAGAGCGACGGGAGGCCTCTACGAGCAGTACTTC.

The chain links TRBV11-2 to TRBJ2-3, with D perhaps matching TRBD2 (5 bases). CDR1 is SGHAT and CDR2 is FQNNGV in the germline V gene. CDR3 size: 16 residues. Between the trimmed V and J ends, which lost 3 bases and 0 bases, there was a span of 13 bases. Here the CDR3 reads CASSFPRWTSTDTQYF. For the CDR3, the DNA is TGTGCCAGCAGCTTCCCCAGGTGGACTAGCACAGATACGCAGTATTTT.

The chain recombines TRBV12-3 or TRBV12-4 with TRBJ1-2; no definite D call. The CDR3 is 13 residues long. With 3 bases removed from V and 3 bases from J, the gap between germline ends came to 8 bases. CDR3 nucleotides: TGTGCCAGCAGTTTCGCTCAGGACTATGGCTACACCTTC. Its protein product is CASSFAQDYGYTF.

The chain employs TRBV11-3 and TRBJ1-1, with D unclear. The V gene's germline CDR1 is SGHNT and CDR2 YENEEA. V lost 10 bases, J lost 7 bases, and 16 bases lay in between. The CDR3 length is 12 residues. The CDR3: CAIKKESIEAFF. CDR3 nucleotides: TGTGCCATCAAGAAAGAAAGTATTGAAGCTTTCTTT.

Of note for this clonotype: An end of the junction differs from the germline gene, which may be a read error. This chain connects TRBV7-7 to TRBJ2-5; TRBD2 matches 7 bases. The CDR3 has 15 amino acids. Germline lookup yields CDR1 SSHAT and CDR2 FNYEAQ (reference sequence). DNA of the CDR3: TGTGCTAGCAGCTTAGCACTAGCGCACCAAGAGACCCAGTACTTC. It yields the protein CASSLALAHQETQYF.

V is TRBV9 and J is TRBJ2-3; possibly TRBD2 for D (6 bases). The length of the CDR3 is 12 residues. In germline, CDR1 is SGDLS, CDR2 YYNGEE. Trimming cost V 3 bases and J 13 bases, with 15 bases left between them. The CDR3 nucleotides read TGTGCCAGCAGCGAAGGGGAGGCTCGAGAGTATTTT. This gives the protein CASSEGEAREYF.

The V call is TRBV6-2 or TRBV6-3, the J call TRBJ1-2, with D hard to call. Germline loops: CDR1 MNHEY, CDR2 SVGEGT. Trimming pared 6 bases from V and 4 bases from J, leaving 12 bases between. CDR3 length: 13 residues. The CDR3 nucleotides read TGTGCCAGCAGACAGAGGGCGAGCTATGGCTACACCTTC. Protein sequence: CASRQRASYGYTF.

This clonotype was recorded once. V usage is TRBV12-3 or TRBV12-4 and J usage is TRBJ2-1; D gene ambiguous. The CDR3 consists of 11 residues. V gave up 5 bases and J gave up 10 bases, with 9 bases separating them. CDR3 nucleotides: TGTGCCAGCAGTCTTAGTCAGGAGCAGTTCTTC. Protein: CASSLSQEQFF.